The T cell receptor beta chain described here comes from a study of shared clonotypes between healthy human individuals (dated by TCRdb to the early 2020s). As for the study more broadly: Two women and three men aged 18 to 49 years were included in the cohort. Each donor's leukapheresis produced roughly between about 0.9 and 9.5 billion PBMCs. To increase sequencing depth and limit assay-specific biases, TCR repertoire library preparation and sequencing were carried out by different laboratories using diverse techniques. For each donor, three plates each were used for CD4 naive and CD4 memory, two plates were used for CD8 naive, and one plate was used for CD8 memory. Blood TCR repertoires of about five healthy adults were deeply sequenced to estimate repertoire size and the extent of clonotype sharing between individuals.

Notes on this clone: Its cognate antigen has yet to be identified. No base quality values were provided; no much bigger clone lies one nucleotide off.

Healthy HIV-negative adults with no recently reported acute infections or vaccinations were included as donors. Every donor was a Caucasian adult residing in Nashville, Tennessee, USA. CD4+ T cells were enriched through magnetic negative selection, after which naive cells were positively selected on CD45RA and the remaining negative fraction served as the memory subset. After blood collection by leukapheresis, PBMCs were isolated using Ficoll-Histopaque density gradient centrifugation and then cryopreserved in the vapor phase of liquid nitrogen. Purity and quantity of every magnetically sorted T cell population were checked by analytical flow cytometry. Genomic DNA was isolated from each sorted fraction and quantified by UV absorbance on a Nanodrop 2000c. Using the deep immunoSEQ assay, TCR CDR3 regions were amplified from genomic DNA by multiplex PCR. Extracted genomic DNA from each cell subset was distributed evenly across all wells of several immunoSEQ 96-well plates, and each plate was treated as a replicate. For sorted subsets, each replicate PCR was loaded with about 200 ng genomic DNA, equivalent to some 31,000 T cell genomes. The purified libraries were quantified using a Qubit 3.0 fluorometer, sized with a Bioanalyzer 2100, and then quantified again using the KAPA Library Quantification kit. Every immunoSEQ 96-well plate was sequenced on a separate single-read 150-cycle Illumina NextSeq 550 flow cell. As for the original processing: Because the immunoSEQ output held only junctional sequences and lacked quality scores, the filtering could not match the filtering applied to full-length reads. Sequences were annotated with PyIR, a Python wrapper for IgBLAST v1.9, using IMGT germline references to assign V/J genes and CDR3. Reads were removed for weak V/J assignments (E-value above 1e-6), missing CDR3, stop codons, out-of-frame junctions, or ambiguous translated residues. V3J clonotypes were defined by identical inferred V gene, J gene, and CDR3 amino acid sequence. Percentage overlap between repertoires was calculated by dividing the number of shared unique clonotypes by the size of the smaller repertoire. RTK rarefaction, the Chao1 estimator, and Recon v2.1 estimates of unobserved clonotypes were used to assess repertoire richness. OLGA was used to compute generation probabilities for all TCRbeta clonotypes that the gDNA method yielded from four donors. Not all clones reach the TCRdb copy of this immuneACCESS table, which keeps in-frame sequences only. Checked studies attribute under half of the gap to unresolved V genes and leave the rest unexplained. The V and J calls and clone size are taken from that table; D and trimming were inferred from the DNA. This sample lists just over 2,000,000 clones; 95% were detected once. The top ten constitute around 0.13% of the sample.

The full study reports these points: Pairwise subsampling led to the expectation that sequencing depth would affect the degree of clonotype sharing among donors. Because the study included only a small number of donors, the genetic and exposure-history diversity represented was limited. When a few donors were compared, the shared fraction of clonotypes was about 5% for naive CD4, roughly 3.4% for naive CD8, about 2.5% for memory CD4, and 0.4% for memory CD8. Even with the large sequencing depth, rarefaction of the sorted-subset datasets indicated that sequencing was incomplete. Sampling was restricted to blood, and TCR repertoires in tissues likely differ from the TCR repertoires found in blood. Compared with non-shared clonotypes, clonotypes shared by all four sorted-subset donors had higher generation probabilities. Estimated clonotype richness was generally larger for naive than for memory subsets.

The sequenced sample consisted of naive CD4+ T cells sorted from blood. What this sample's cell subset or site label stands for: CD45RA+ positively selected. The clonotype originates from a man between 18 and 29 years old in good health.

This receptor has the CDR3 CASSQDLPTLGTEAFF. At the DNA level, the sequence is TGCGCCAGCAGCCAAGATCTTCCCACCTTGGGGACTGAAGCTTTCTTT. The receptor chain draws on TRBV4-3 and TRBJ1-1; the D gene cannot be resolved reliably. From the cysteine through the phenylalanine, the CDR3 covers 16 amino acids. The entry retains the CDR3 DNA only, 48 bases that are in frame from base 1. A distance of 16 bases separates the germline ends of V and J, which lose 0 bases and 5 bases respectively. The germline V gene gives CDR1 as LGHNA and CDR2 as YSLEER.